Below are 7 T cell receptor beta chains sequenced from a single sample in a study of Ad26.COV2.S vaccination and SARS-CoV-2 variants. The data were produced by immunoSEQ multiplex PCR, yet TCRdb's version contains in-frame clones alone and is incomplete. The sample holds some 350,000 clones, roughly 90% seen once. Treatment in this sample: roughly 19 received Ad26.COV2.S at low or high dose, single or two shots; 5 received placebo; per-sample allocation not given. At day 63 after the first vaccine or placebo injection, samples were drawn. The source was peripheral blood, collected in a trial of Ad26.COV2.S vaccine versus placebo. These receptors came from a person between 18 and 59 years old who received the Ad26.COV2.S COVID-19 vaccine or a placebo.

This chain joins TRBV28 and TRBJ1-6, with 7 bases that match TRBD1. The CDR3 loop spans 17 amino acids. V dropped 2 bases and J dropped 1; count of bases not matched to a gene: 5. CDR1 and CDR2 (germline): MDHEN, SYDVKM. The CDR3 region is CASSLSAGQSYNSPLHF. For the CDR3, the DNA is TGTGCCAGCAGTTTAAGTGCGGGACAGTCCTATAATTCACCCCTCCACTTT.

CDR3 in amino acids: CASSLGSGNEQFF. DNA of the CDR3: TGTGCCAGCAGCTTAGGTTCCGGAAATGAGCAGTTCTTC. This rearrangement joins TRBV11-3 to TRBJ2-1; D is unresolved. V dropped 1 base and J dropped 7 bases, with 8 bases sitting between them. Germline V gives CDR1 SGHNT, CDR2 YENEEA. This CDR3 region has 13 residues.

This chain joins TRBV12-3 or TRBV12-4 and TRBJ1-2, with D hard to call. This CDR3 comprises 11 residues. V was pared by 1 base and J by 6 bases, with 3 bases between. CDR3 DNA: TGTGCCAGCAGTTTAGGGGATGGCTACACCTTC. Translating gives CASSLGDGYTF.

The chain links TRBV2 to TRBJ2-2, with TRBD1 as a possible D gene (5 bases). The V and J ends lost 6 bases and 2 bases respectively, with 10 bases between them. The CDR3 spans 14 residues. Germline V gives CDR1 SNHLY, CDR2 FYNNEI. CDR3 sequence reads: CASSRDRNTGELFF. The CDR3 nucleotides are TGTGCCAGCAGCCGTGACAGAAACACCGGGGAGCTGTTTTTT.

The V and J genes are TRBV3-1 (or the pseudogene TRBV3-2) and TRBJ1-2; D is uncertain. Germline CDR1 LGHDT, CDR2 YNNKEL (reference sequence). Trimming stripped 5 bases from V and 5 bases from J, with 15 bases between. The CDR3 has 14 amino acids. In DNA, the CDR3 is TGTGCCAGCAGCGACCTTCTTACCGAGTATGGCTACACCTTC. Translated: CASSDLLTEYGYTF.

The CDR3 nucleotides are TGTGCCAGCAGTCACACAGGGGGGGCAATGAACACTGAAGCTTTCTTT. This translates into CASSHTGGAMNTEAFF. The V call is TRBV6-2 or TRBV6-3, the J call TRBJ1-1, with 8 bases lining up with TRBD1. This CDR3 has 16 residues. CDR1 MNHEY and CDR2 SVGEGT come from the germline V gene. After removal of 5 bases from V and 0 bases from J, the junction contained 8 bases not matched to a gene.

The gene calls are TRBV10-3 and TRBJ1-1, with a tentative D call TRBD1 (5 bases). Trimming removed 3 bases from V and 3 bases from J, with 14 bases in between. From germline, CDR1 is ENHRY and CDR2 SYGVKD. This CDR3 has 15 residues. This chain's CDR3 is CAISEGVGGDTEAFF. Written as DNA, the CDR3 is TGTGCCATCAGTGAAGGCGTTGGGGGGGACACTGAAGCTTTCTTT.